This TCR beta chain was sequenced in a study of OX40 agonist ivuxolimab in advanced cancers. The study, taken as a whole, reports: The expanded peripheral T cells' antigen specificity was not determined. Clones of CD4+ and CD8+ blood T cells grew by week 6 at doses of 0.1 to 3.0 mg/kg.

Repertoires were generated with immunoSEQ multiplex PCR, while TCRdb's copy carries only in-frame clones and drops some. The sample has some 98,000 clones, roughly 80% seen once. Germline CDR1 MNHNY, CDR2 SVGAGI (reference sequence). The CDR3 runs 14 residues. Between the trimmed V and J ends, which lost 2 bases and 3 bases, there was a span of 5 bases. It was autoimmune disease history or systemic immunosuppression that excluded patients. This clone was seen more than once but under ten times. Its antigen is unknown. Sequenced here: CD4+ or CD8+ T cells sorted from blood, sampled in a trial of the OX40 agonist ivuxolimab. The clonotype comes from an adult with an advanced solid tumor such as melanoma, head and neck, liver or kidney cancer. The J gene is TRBJ1-6, the V gene TRBV6-6, with D unresolved. CDR3 nucleotide sequence: TGTGCCAGCAGTTACCGAAGCTATAATTCACCCCTCCACTTT. This codes for CASSYRSYNSPLHF.